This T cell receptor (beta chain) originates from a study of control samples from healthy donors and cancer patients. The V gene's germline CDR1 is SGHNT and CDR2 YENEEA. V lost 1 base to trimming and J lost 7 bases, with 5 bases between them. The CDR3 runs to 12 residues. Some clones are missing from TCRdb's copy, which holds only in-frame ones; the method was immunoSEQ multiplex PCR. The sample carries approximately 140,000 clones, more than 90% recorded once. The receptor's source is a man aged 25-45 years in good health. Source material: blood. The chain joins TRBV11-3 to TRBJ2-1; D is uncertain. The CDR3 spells CASSLVFNEQFF. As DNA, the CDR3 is TGTGCCAGCAGCTTAGTGTTTAATGAGCAGTTCTTC.